This T cell receptor (beta chain) is drawn from a study of shared T cell receptors in the human thymus. Profiling relied on immunoSEQ multiplex PCR, and the TCRdb table lists in-frame clones only, not all of them. Here the sample spans some 660,000 clones, about 90% being singletons. Another study also made use of these data, one on human thymus T cells. That publication notes: Congenital heart defects were the reason for the corrective surgery that the donors, healthy Finnish infants, were having. Resections from corrective heart surgery provided thymus tissue. Related research found strongly overlapping thymic repertoires in unrelated individuals.

Sequenced: thymocytes. This sequence originates from a boy under three years old with a congenital heart defect.

CDR3: CASRSDTYQPQHF. The CDR3 nucleotides are TGTGCCAGTAGGTCGGACACCTATCAGCCCCAGCATTTT. The rearrangement links TRBV19 to TRBJ1-5, with a tentative D call TRBD1 (5 bases). This CDR3 spans 13 amino acids. V was pared by 6 bases and J by 5 bases, with 11 bases between. Looked up from germline, CDR1 is LNHDA and CDR2 is SQIVND (reference sequence). Full variable domain (remainder filled in from reference TRBV19 and TRBJ1-5): DGGITQSPKYLFRKEGQNVTLSCEQNLNHDAMYWYRQDPGQGLRLIYYSQIVNDFQKGDIAEGYSVSREKKESFPLTVTSAQKNPTAFYLCASRSDTYQPQHFGDGTRLSIL.